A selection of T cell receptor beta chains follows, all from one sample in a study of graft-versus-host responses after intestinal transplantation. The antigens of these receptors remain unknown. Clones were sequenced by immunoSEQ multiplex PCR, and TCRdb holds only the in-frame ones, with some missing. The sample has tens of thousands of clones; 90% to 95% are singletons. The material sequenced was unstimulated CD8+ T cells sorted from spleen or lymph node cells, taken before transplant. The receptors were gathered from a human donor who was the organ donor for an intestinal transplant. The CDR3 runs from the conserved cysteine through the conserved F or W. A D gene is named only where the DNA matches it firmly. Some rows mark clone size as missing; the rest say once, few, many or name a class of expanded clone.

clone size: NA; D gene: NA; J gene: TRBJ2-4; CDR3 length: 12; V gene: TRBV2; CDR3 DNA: TGTGCCAGCATGGGAGGCCTAAGCATTCAGTACTTC; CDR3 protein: CASMGGLSIQYF
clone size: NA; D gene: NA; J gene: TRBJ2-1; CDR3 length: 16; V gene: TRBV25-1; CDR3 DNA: TGTGCCAGCAGTGATCTGGTTGCGGAGTCCTACAATGAGCAGTTCTTC; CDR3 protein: CASSDLVAESYNEQFF
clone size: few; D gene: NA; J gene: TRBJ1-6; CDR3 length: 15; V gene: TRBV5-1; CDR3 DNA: TGCGCCAGCACCGAAGGGAGCTCCTATAATTCACCCCTCCACTTT; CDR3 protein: CASTEGSSYNSPLHF
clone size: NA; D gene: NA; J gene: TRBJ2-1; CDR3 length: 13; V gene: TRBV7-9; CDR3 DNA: TGTGCCAGCAGCTCCTCCGAGAGGGATGAGCAGTTCTTC; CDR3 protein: CASSSSERDEQFF
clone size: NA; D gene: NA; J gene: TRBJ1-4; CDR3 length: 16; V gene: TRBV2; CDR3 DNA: TGTGCCAGCAGCCACCCTGGGACGCCCGGGGGGGAAAAACTGTTTTTT; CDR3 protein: CASSHPGTPGGEKLFF
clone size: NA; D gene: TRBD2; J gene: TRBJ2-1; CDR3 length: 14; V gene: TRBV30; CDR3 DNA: TGTGCCTGGACCTGGGGAGGGGCCGGGGATGAGCAGTTCTTC; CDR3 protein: CAWTWGGAGDEQFF
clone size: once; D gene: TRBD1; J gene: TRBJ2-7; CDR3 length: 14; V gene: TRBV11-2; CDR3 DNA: TGTGCCAGCAGCTTAGCGGGACAGGCTTACGAGCAGTACTTC; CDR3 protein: CASSLAGQAYEQYF
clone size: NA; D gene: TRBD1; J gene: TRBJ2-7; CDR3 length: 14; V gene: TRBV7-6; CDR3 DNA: TGTGCCAGCAGCGTCACAGGGGCCCCCTACGAGCAGTACTTC; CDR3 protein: CASSVTGAPYEQYF
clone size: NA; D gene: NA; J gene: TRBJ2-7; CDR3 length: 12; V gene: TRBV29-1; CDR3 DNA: TGCAGCGTTGAAGGCCTAGAGTACGAGCAGTACTTC; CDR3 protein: CSVEGLEYEQYF
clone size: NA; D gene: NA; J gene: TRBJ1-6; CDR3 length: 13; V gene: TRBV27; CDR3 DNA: TGTGCCAGCAGTTGGGGAGGGAGTTCACCCCTCCACTTT; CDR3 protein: CASSWGGSSPLHF
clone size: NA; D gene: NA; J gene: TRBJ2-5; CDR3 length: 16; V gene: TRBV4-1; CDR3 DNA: TGCGCCAGCAGCCAAGGCTACAGTCGGGGCCAAGAGACCCAGTACTTC; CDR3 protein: CASSQGYSRGQETQYF
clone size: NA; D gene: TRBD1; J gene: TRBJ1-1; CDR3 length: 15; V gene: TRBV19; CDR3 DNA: TGTGCCAGTTGTGGGACAGGGCTCTTTCTCACTGAAGCTTTCTTT; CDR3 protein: CASCGTGLFLTEAFF
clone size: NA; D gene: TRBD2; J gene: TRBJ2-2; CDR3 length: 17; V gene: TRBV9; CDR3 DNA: TGTGCCAGCAGCAATACCCTAGCGGGGGGGAACACCGGGGAGCTGTTTTTT; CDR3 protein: CASSNTLAGGNTGELFF
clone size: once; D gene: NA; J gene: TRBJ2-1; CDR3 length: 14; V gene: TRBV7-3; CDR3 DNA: TGTGCCAGCAGCTTAATCGGTGGGGCCGATGAGCAGTTCTTC; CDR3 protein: CASSLIGGADEQFF
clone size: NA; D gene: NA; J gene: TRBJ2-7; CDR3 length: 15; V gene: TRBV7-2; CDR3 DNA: TGTGCCAGCAGCTTAGAACCGGGACACCCTCGGGAGCAGTACTTC; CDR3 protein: CASSLEPGHPREQYF
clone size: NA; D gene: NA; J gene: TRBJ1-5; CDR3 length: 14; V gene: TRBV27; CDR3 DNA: TGTGCCAGCAGTTACAGTGGGAGCAATCAGCCCCAGCATTTT; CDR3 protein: CASSYSGSNQPQHF
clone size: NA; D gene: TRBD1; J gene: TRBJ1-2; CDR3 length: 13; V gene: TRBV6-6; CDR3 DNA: TGTGCCAGCAGTAACAGGGGCCCCTATGGCTACACCTTC; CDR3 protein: CASSNRGPYGYTF
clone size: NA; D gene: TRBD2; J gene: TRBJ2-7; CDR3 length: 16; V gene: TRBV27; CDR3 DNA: TGTGCCAGCAGTTTAGGTCTAGCGGGAGCCTCCTACGAGCAGTACTTC; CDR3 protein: CASSLGLAGASYEQYF
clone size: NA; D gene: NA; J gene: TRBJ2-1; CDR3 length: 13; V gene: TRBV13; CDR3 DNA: TGTGCCAGCAGCGAGATGAGGGACAATGAGCAGTTCTTC; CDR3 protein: CASSEMRDNEQFF
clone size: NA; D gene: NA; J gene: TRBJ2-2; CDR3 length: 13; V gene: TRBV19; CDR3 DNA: TGTGCCAGTAGTATCAGTGGCACCGGGGAGCTGTTTTTT; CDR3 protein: CASSISGTGELFF
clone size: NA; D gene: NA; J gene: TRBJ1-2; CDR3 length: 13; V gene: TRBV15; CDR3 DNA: TGTGCCACTCATGGAGGGAGGGACTATGGCTACACCTTC; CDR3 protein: CATHGGRDYGYTF
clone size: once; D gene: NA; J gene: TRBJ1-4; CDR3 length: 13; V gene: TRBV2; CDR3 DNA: TGTGCCGGCGCTCCCGGGATTAATGAAAAACTGTTTTTT; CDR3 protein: CAGAPGINEKLFF
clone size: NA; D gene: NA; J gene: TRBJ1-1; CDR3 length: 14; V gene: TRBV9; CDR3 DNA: TGTGCCAGCAGCGCTGAATACATGAACACTGAAGCTTTCTTT; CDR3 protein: CASSAEYMNTEAFF
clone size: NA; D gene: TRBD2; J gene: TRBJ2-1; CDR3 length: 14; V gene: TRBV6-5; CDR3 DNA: TGTGCCAGCAGTTGGGGACTAGAGACAAATGAGCAGTTCTTC; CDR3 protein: CASSWGLETNEQFF
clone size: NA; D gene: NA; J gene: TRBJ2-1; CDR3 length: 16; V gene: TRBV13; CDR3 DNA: TGTGCCAGCAGCTTAGCATTGACAGAGTTCAACAATGAGCAGTTCTTC; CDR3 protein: CASSLALTEFNNEQFF
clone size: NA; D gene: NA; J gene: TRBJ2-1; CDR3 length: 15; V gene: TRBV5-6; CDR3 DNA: TGTGCCAGCAGCTTTCCGCGGGGAGGATACAATGAGCAGTTCTTC; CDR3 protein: CASSFPRGGYNEQFF
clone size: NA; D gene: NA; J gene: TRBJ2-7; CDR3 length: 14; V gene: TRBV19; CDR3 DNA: TGTGCCAGTAGTTTCAACCTCCCGGCCTACGAGCAGTACTTC; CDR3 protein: CASSFNLPAYEQYF
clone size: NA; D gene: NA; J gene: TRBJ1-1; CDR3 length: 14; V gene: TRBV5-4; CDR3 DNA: TGTGCCAGCAGCTTGAGGGGGTTGGGCACTGAAGCTTTCTTT; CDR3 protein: CASSLRGLGTEAFF
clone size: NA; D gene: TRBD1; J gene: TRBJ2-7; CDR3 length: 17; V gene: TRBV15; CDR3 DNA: TGTGCCACCAGCAGGGAGGGAAGAGACAGGGGATTCTACGAGCAGTACTTC; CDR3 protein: CATSREGRDRGFYEQYF
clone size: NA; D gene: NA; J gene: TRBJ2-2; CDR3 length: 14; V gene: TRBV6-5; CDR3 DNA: TGTGCCAGCATGATTACAGGGAACACCGGGGAGCTGTTTTTT; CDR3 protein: CASMITGNTGELFF
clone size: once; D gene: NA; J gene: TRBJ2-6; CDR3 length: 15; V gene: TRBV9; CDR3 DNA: TGTGCCAGCAGCGTAGCCCACTCTGGGGCCAACGTCCTGACTTTC; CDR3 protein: CASSVAHSGANVLTF
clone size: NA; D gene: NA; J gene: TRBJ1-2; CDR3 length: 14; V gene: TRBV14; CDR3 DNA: TGTGCCAGCAGCCAAGGAGGGGGATTCTATGGCTACACCTTC; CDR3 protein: CASSQGGGFYGYTF
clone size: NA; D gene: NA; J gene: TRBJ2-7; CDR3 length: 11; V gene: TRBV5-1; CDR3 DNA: TGCGCCAGCAGCTCAGACTACGAGCAGTACTTC; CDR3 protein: CASSSDYEQYF
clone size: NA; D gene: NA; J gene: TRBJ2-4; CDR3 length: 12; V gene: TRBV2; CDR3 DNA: TGTGCCAGCACCCCGGGGGAAAACATTCAGTACTTC; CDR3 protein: CASTPGENIQYF
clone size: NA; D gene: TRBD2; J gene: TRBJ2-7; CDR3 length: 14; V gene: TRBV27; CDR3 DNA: TGTGCCAGCAGTGCGAGGGGACTAGTCGGCGAGCAGTACTTC; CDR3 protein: CASSARGLVGEQYF
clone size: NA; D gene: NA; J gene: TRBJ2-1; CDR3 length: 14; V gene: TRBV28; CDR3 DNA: TGTGCCAGCCAGGTGGGGCAATTACACAATGAGCAGTTCTTC; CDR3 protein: CASQVGQLHNEQFF
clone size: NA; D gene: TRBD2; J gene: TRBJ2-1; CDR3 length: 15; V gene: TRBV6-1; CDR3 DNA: TGTGCCAGCGGCGAGCTAGCGGGGGGGCCGAATGAGCAGTTCTTC; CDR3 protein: CASGELAGGPNEQFF
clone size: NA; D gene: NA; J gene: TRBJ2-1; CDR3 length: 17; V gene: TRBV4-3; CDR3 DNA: TGCGCCAGCAGCCAAGATCCAAGGCGGGCCAACTACAATGAGCAGTTCTTC; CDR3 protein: CASSQDPRRANYNEQFF
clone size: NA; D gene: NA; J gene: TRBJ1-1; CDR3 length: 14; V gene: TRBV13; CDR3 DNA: TGTGCCAGCAGCTTAGGGGACAGGAACACTGAAGCTTTCTTT; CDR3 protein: CASSLGDRNTEAFF
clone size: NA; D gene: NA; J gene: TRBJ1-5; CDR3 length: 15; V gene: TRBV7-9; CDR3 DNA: TGTGCCAGCAGCGGGGCGGAGGGGAGCAATCAGCCCCAGCATTTT; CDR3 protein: CASSGAEGSNQPQHF
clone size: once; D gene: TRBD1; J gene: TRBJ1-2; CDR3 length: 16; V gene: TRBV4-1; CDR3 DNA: TGCGCCAGCAGCCAGCCCCGACAGGGGAGTATGTATGGCTACACCTTC; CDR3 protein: CASSQPRQGSMYGYTF